This entry lists 6 T cell receptor beta chains sequenced from one sample in a study of blood T cells in healthy people across ages. A J-beta primer mix and a sample-barcoded 5' primer were used in a second PCR of roughly 6 to 11 cycles. TCRdb recomputed calls from the 5' RACE reads with MiXCR, one row per CDR3 protein. In the table there are around 500,000 distinct CDR3 sequences, about 26% of which are singletons. This sample also appeared in a second study, on T cells of mothers and their children.

The sequencing input was blood. These receptors were obtained from a boy between 2 and 10 years old in good health.

Points on this clonotype: At one end, the junction sequence differs from germline, possibly due to a read error. The chain combines TRBV5-1 with TRBJ1-3, with 7 positions matching TRBD1. Germline V gives CDR1 SGHRS, CDR2 YFSETQ. CDR3 length: 15 residues. CDR3 coding DNA: TGCGCCAGCAGCACCACAGGGGATTCTGGGAACACCATATATTTT. Translating it yields CASSTTGDSGNTIYF.

This sequence joins TRBV6-1 and TRBJ1-2; weak D call: TRBD1 (6 bases). Between the trimmed V and J ends, which lost 3 bases and 6 bases, there was a span of 14 bases. Germline V gene lookup returns CDR1 MNHNS and CDR2 SASEGT. The CDR3 sequence is 14 residues long. The CDR3 region is CASSDHLGGNGYTF. CDR3 nucleotide sequence: TGTGCCAGCAGTGATCACTTAGGGGGAAATGGCTACACCTTC.

Only a few counts were recorded for this clonotype. The rearrangement uses TRBV20-1 and TRBJ2-5; no clear D gene. The V and J ends lost 0 bases and 8 bases respectively, with 7 bases between them. This CDR3 spans 11 amino acids. The germline V gene has CDR1 DFQATT and CDR2 SNEGSKA (reference sequence). The CDR3 region has the DNA TGCAGTGCTAGAGATCTGGCAACCCAGTACTTC. Translation: CSARDLATQYF.

The V call is TRBV7-9, the J call TRBJ2-5, with D perhaps matching TRBD1 (6 bases). The closer fit of TRBJ2-7 to the DNA end suggests the J call may be wrong. The germline gives CDR1 SEHNR, CDR2 FQNEAQ (reference sequence). The CDR3 totals 14 residues. The CDR3 region is CASSSSTGPYEQYF. CDR3 in DNA: TGTGCCAGCAGCTCCTCGACAGGACCCTACGAGCAGTACTTC.

This clonotype was counted only a few times. This chain joins TRBV4-1 and TRBJ1-2; a possible D gene is TRBD1 (5 bases). Trimming pared 1 base from V and 4 bases from J, leaving 10 bases between. The germline CDR1 and CDR2 sequences are MGHRA and YSYEKL. The CDR3 has 14 residues. The CDR3 here is CASSQGKGSYGYTF. CDR3 in DNA: TGCGCCAGCAGCCAAGGGAAGGGGAGCTATGGCTACACCTTC.

The DNA for the CDR3 is TGTGCCAACTTACCTGGGGCAGGGGTTACCTACGAGCAGTACTTC. Amino acid sequence: CANLPGAGVTYEQYF. The V and J genes are TRBV2 and TRBJ2-7; possible D gene TRBD1, 6 bases. Germline loops: CDR1 SNHLY, CDR2 FYNNEI. Trimming took off 10 bases at V and 2 bases at J, with 21 bases between the two ends. The CDR3 covers 15 residues.